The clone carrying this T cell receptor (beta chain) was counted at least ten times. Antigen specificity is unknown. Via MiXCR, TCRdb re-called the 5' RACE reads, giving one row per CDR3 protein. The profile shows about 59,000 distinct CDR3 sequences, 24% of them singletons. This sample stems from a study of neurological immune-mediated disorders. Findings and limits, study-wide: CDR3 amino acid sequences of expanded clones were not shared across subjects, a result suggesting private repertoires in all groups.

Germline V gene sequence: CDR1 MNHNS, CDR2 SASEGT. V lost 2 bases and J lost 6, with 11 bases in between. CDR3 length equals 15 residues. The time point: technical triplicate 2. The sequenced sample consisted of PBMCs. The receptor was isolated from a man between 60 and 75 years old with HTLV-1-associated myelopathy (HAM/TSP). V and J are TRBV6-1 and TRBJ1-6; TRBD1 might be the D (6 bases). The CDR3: CASSESLRGNSPLHF. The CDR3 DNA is TGTGCCAGCAGTGAATCCCTCAGGGGTAATTCACCCCTCCACTTT.